Listed below are T cell receptor beta chains from one sample, sequenced in a study of T cells in Graves' hyperthyroidism and ophthalmopathy. TCRdb re-called the multiplex PCR reads with MiXCR, one entry per CDR3 protein. This table holds approximately 400,000 distinct CDR3 sequences, over 13% found once. Sequenced sample: blood. All receptors come from a man aged 50 to 59 with Graves' ophthalmopathy. Each CDR3 is given with its conserved first and last residue. The order of the fields is clone size, D gene, J gene, V gene, CDR3 DNA, CDR3 protein. The D gene is left open where the match is weak. Clone size is shown for a subset of rows, as once, few, many or a class of expanded clone.

>few|TRBD1|TRBJ2-1|TRBV24-1
TGTGCCACCAGTGATATCGGACAGGGGGACAATGAGCAGTTCTTC
CATSDIGQGDNEQFF
>.|.|TRBJ1-1|TRBV7-9
TGTGCCAGCAGCTTAGCGGGTCCTCTCGAGATGAACACTGAAGCTTTCTTT
CASSLAGPLEMNTEAFF
>.|.|TRBJ2-2|TRBV7-9
TGTGCCAGCAGCCCACCCCTTACTAGCACAGGGGAGCTGTTTTTT
CASSPPLTSTGELFF
>.|TRBD2|TRBJ2-2|TRBV24-1
TGTGCCACCAGTGATTCCCGACTAGCGGGAGTATCCGGGGAGCTGTTTTTT
CATSDSRLAGVSGELFF
>many|TRBD2|TRBJ2-3|TRBV11-3
TGTGCCAGCAGCGCACGACTAGCGGGAGATGGGGCAGATACGCAGTATTTT
CASSARLAGDGADTQYF
>.|.|TRBJ1-6|TRBV9
TGTGCCAGTGGTTTGGGGGGCACGGATTCACCCCTCCACTTT
CASGLGGTDSPLHF
>many|.|TRBJ2-7|TRBV20-1
TGCAGTGCCGCGCGGATGGTAGCTAGAGTGTACGAGCAGTACTTC
CSAARMVARVYEQYF
>few|.|TRBJ2-5|TRBV7-9
TGTGCCAGCAGCCTGGCCACAAGCATGGGGACCCAGTACTTC
CASSLATSMGTQYF
>many|.|TRBJ2-2|TRBV2
TGTGCCAGCAGCGAACAGGGAGCGGCCGGGGAGCTGTTTTTT
CASSEQGAAGELFF
>.|TRBD1|TRBJ2-7|TRBV30
TGTGCCTGGGCCCTCCGGACAGGGTTTTTCTACGAGCAGTACTTC
CAWALRTGFFYEQYF
>many|TRBD2|TRBJ2-2|TRBV20-1
TGCAGTGCTAGAGCGCCACTAGCGGAGCTGACCGGGGAGCTGTTTTTT
CSARAPLAELTGELFF
>.|TRBD2|TRBJ2-1|TRBV7-9
TGTGCCAGCAGCCTGGGGACTAGCGGGAGGGGGCATGAGCAGTTCTTC
CASSLGTSGRGHEQFF
>many|.|TRBJ2-5|TRBV6-1
TGTGCCAGCAGTGATTGGGGCGCGGGTGTCGGGCAAGAGACCCAGTACTTC
CASSDWGAGVGQETQYF